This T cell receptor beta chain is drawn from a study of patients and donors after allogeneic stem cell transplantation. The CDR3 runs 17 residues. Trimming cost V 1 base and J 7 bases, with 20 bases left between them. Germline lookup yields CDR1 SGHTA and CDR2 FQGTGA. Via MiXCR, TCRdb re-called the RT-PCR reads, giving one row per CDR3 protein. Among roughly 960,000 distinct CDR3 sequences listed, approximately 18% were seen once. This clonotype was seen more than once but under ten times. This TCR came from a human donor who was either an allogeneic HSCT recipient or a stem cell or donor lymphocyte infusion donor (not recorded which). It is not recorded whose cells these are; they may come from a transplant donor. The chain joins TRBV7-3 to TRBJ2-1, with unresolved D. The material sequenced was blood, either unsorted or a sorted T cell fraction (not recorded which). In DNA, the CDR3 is TGTGCCAGCAGCTTAAAGGCCGATATCCCCTTTGCAAATGAGCAGTTCTTC. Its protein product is CASSLKADIPFANEQFF.